One sample yielded the 12 T cell receptor beta chains listed below, sequenced in a study of control samples from healthy donors and cancer patients. Here immunoSEQ multiplex PCR was the method, and the copy in TCRdb shows in-frame clones only, minus some. The sample contains roughly 90,000 clones, approximately 95% of which appear only once. Material for sequencing was blood. These TCRs come from a woman under 40 in good health.

V is TRBV12-3 or TRBV12-4 and J is TRBJ1-2; maybe TRBD1 (5 bases). V dropped 1 base and J dropped 3 bases, with 6 bases sitting between them. The CDR3 has 13 residues. In nucleotides, the CDR3 is TGTGCCAGCAGTTTAGTGGGGGACTATGGCTACACCTTC. Its translation is CASSLVGDYGYTF.

The count of this clone is one. The CDR3 protein is CSVVGGGLGNEQFF. In nucleotides, the CDR3 is TGCAGCGTTGTTGGAGGAGGGCTCGGGAATGAGCAGTTCTTC. This chain joins TRBV29-1 and TRBJ2-1, with a possible D match to TRBD2 (6 bases). Trimming shortened V by 4 bases and J by 7 bases, and 17 bases separated the two germline ends. This CDR3 contains 14 residues. Germline loops: CDR1 SQVTM, CDR2 ANQGSEA.

The rearrangement joins TRBV5-6 to TRBJ1-3; D is unclear. Germline assignment: CDR1 SGHDT and CDR2 YYEEEE. V shed 3 bases and J shed 0 bases, with 7 bases lying between them. CDR3 length: 14 residues. CDR3 protein: CASSSLSSGNTIYF. In nucleotides, the CDR3 is TGTGCCAGCAGCTCTCTTTCCTCTGGAAACACCATATATTTT.

This chain connects TRBV6-2 or TRBV6-3 to TRBJ1-4; D possibly corresponds to TRBD1 (6 bases). Germline CDR1 MNHEY, CDR2 SVGEGT. V lost 5 bases and J 0 bases, leaving 25 bases between the germline ends. This CDR3 contains 20 residues. The CDR3 is CASSHLFRWGGVATNEKLFF. DNA for the CDR3: TGTGCCAGCAGTCATCTGTTTCGTTGGGGGGGCGTCGCAACTAATGAAAAACTGTTTTTT.

This clone was seen once. The V and J genes are TRBV9 and TRBJ1-1, with 7 nucleotides matching TRBD1. CDR1 is SGDLS, CDR2 YYNGEE, per germline. The CDR3 totals 13 residues. J lost 1 base, V lost 3 bases, and 0 bases had no gene match. This chain's CDR3 is CASSGQGNTEAFF. The DNA for the CDR3 is TGTGCCAGCAGCGGACAGGGGAACACTGAAGCTTTCTTT.

The chain couples TRBV4-1 to TRBJ1-2; TRBD1 agrees at 12 bases. The CDR3 totals 14 residues. The germline V gene has CDR1 MGHRA and CDR2 YSYEKL. The J segment lost 6 bases and the V segment lost 4 bases, leaving 3 bases of the junction unmatched. CDR3 in amino acids: CASSPGQGANGYTF. The CDR3 nucleotides read TGCGCCAGCAGCCCGGGACAGGGGGCAAATGGCTACACCTTC.

V usage is TRBV9 and J usage is TRBJ2-5; the D is unclear. V was cut by 0 bases and J by 3 bases, with 9 bases left in between. The CDR3 is made up of 14 amino acids. Germline values: CDR1 SGDLS, CDR2 YYNGEE. The CDR3 reads CASSVGVIEETQYF. The CDR3, as DNA: TGTGCCAGCAGCGTAGGTGTAATAGAAGAGACCCAGTACTTC.

This chain connects TRBV5-1 to TRBJ2-7; D remains ambiguous. With 2 bases removed from V and 6 bases from J, the gap between germline ends came to 18 bases. Germline V gives CDR1 SGHRS, CDR2 YFSETQ. The CDR3 contains 15 residues. The chain's CDR3 is CASSFGSSPPTEQYF. CDR3 DNA sequence: TGCGCCAGCAGCTTTGGCTCGTCTCCCCCAACCGAGCAGTACTTC.

This chain links TRBV28 with TRBJ2-3, with 9 bases that match TRBD2. The CDR3 covers 18 residues. V shed 7 bases and J 3 bases; nucleotides not matched to a gene: 17. Germline values: CDR1 MDHEN, CDR2 SYDVKM. CDR3 sequence: CASTQRGIAGVSTDTQYF. In nucleotides, the CDR3 is TGTGCCAGCACCCAAAGGGGGATAGCGGGAGTGAGTACAGATACGCAGTATTTT.

The rearrangement joins TRBV2 to TRBJ1-5; maybe TRBD1 (5 bases). The V end lost 6 bases, the J end lost 3 bases, and 15 bases lay between the germline ends. This CDR3 has 15 amino acids. Germline values: CDR1 SNHLY, CDR2 FYNNEI. Written as DNA, the CDR3 is TGTGCCAGCAGGCAAGCCCGGGGCCCCAATCAGCCCCAGCATTTT. Translated, it gives CASRQARGPNQPQHF.

The genes are TRBV5-5 and TRBJ2-7, with D tentatively TRBD1 (5 bases). V shed 2 bases and J shed 2 bases, with 14 bases lying between them. The CDR3 is 15 amino acids. The germline V gene encodes CDR1 SGHKS and CDR2 YYEKEE (reference sequence). In DNA form, the CDR3 reads TGTGCCAGCAGCTTCAGGGTTGACGGACCCTACGAGCAGTACTTC. As protein: CASSFRVDGPYEQYF.

This rearrangement joins TRBV9 to TRBJ1-1, with D perhaps matching TRBD1 (5 bases). Germline CDR1 reads SGDLS; CDR2 reads YYNGEE. V lost 0 bases and J lost 4, with 16 bases in between. This CDR3 comprises 16 residues. CDR3 residues: CASSVVGGGVPTEAFF. The CDR3 DNA sequence: TGTGCCAGCAGCGTAGTGGGCGGGGGTGTCCCCACTGAAGCTTTCTTT.